The 25 T cell receptor beta chains below all came from one sample that was sequenced in a study of cytotoxic CD8 clonotypes in ibrutinib-treated CLL. Assay: immunoSEQ multiplex PCR; the TCRdb copy retains only in-frame clones and omits some. The repertoire holds fewer than 12,000 clones, with about four fifths as singletons. The sample consisted of PBMCs, taken at disease progression, from a patient treated with ibrutinib. All receptors come from a human donor with chronic lymphocytic leukemia.

The chain uses TRBV27 and TRBJ2-3; no clear D. Between the trimmed V and J ends, which lost 3 bases and 1 base, there was a span of 17 bases. The CDR3 length is 17 residues. Germline CDR1 is MNHEY and CDR2 is SMNVEV (reference sequence). CDR3 sequence: CASSFGIGVRGTDTQYF. The DNA of the CDR3 is TGTGCCAGCAGTTTTGGGATCGGCGTCCGGGGCACAGATACGCAGTATTTT.

The V call is TRBV7-8, the J call TRBJ1-2; D is perhaps TRBD1 (6 bases). This CDR3 has 14 residues. V lost 5 bases and J lost 7, with 17 bases in between. CDR1 SGHVS and CDR2 FQNEAQ come from the germline V gene. CDR3: CASSTHRASGGYTF. CDR3 DNA sequence: TGTGCCAGCAGCACTCACAGGGCCTCGGGTGGCTACACCTTC. Full variable domain (rest looked up from reference TRBV7-8 and TRBJ1-2): GAGVSQSPRYKVAKRGQDVALRCDPISGHVSLFWYQQALGQGPEFLTYFQNEAQLDKSGLPSDRFFAERPEGSVSTLKIQRTQQEDSAVYLCASSTHRASGGYTFGSGTRLTVV.

The chain joins TRBV18 to TRBJ2-2; D is undetermined. The V end was cut by 1 base, the J end by 1 base, with 1 base between. Germline CDR1 KGHSH, CDR2 LQKENI. The length of the CDR3 is 13 residues. The CDR3 here is CASSPLNTGELFF. The CDR3 DNA reads as TGTGCCAGCTCACCACTGAACACCGGGGAGCTGTTTTTT.

The chain uses TRBV5-6 and TRBJ2-2; no clear D gene. Trimming took off 2 bases at V and 5 bases at J, with 10 bases between the two ends. Germline lookup yields CDR1 SGHDT and CDR2 YYEEEE. The CDR3 contains 14 residues. CDR3 nucleotide sequence: TGTGCCAGCAGCTTCTTGCAGGAGACCGGGGAGCTGTTTTTT. It yields the protein CASSFLQETGELFF. Supplemented by reference TRBV5-6 and TRBJ2-2, the full variable domain reads DAGVTQSPTHLIKTRGQQVTLRCSPKSGHDTVSWYQQALGQGPQFIFQYYEEEERQRGNFPDRFSGHQFPNYSSELNVNALLLGDSALYLCASSFLQETGELFFGEGSRLTVL.

This chain joins TRBV28 and TRBJ2-1, with 11 bases lining up with TRBD2. Germline lookup yields CDR1 MDHEN and CDR2 SYDVKM. With V trimmed by 3 bases and J by 7 bases, 5 bases remained unmatched. The CDR3 has 15 residues. The CDR3 protein is CASSLTSGTRNEQFF. The CDR3 nucleotides are TGTGCCAGCAGTTTGACTAGCGGGACTAGGAATGAGCAGTTCTTC.

The V and J genes are TRBV18 and TRBJ2-4; D possibly corresponds to TRBD2 (6 bases). Germline V gene sequence: CDR1 KGHSH, CDR2 LQKENI. The CDR3 has 17 residues. Trimming pared 1 base from V and 1 base from J, leaving 14 bases between. The CDR3 region is CASSPLIGGSAKNIQYF. The DNA for the CDR3 is TGTGCCAGCTCACCACTAATCGGGGGTTCGGCCAAAAACATTCAGTACTTC.

This chain links TRBV5-6 with TRBJ1-1; maybe TRBD1 (5 bases). The CDR3 has 16 residues. From germline, CDR1 is SGHDT and CDR2 YYEEEE. Trimming removed 0 bases at V and 5 bases at J, with 17 bases between. The CDR3 is CASSLGKGRLGTEAFF. The CDR3 bases are TGTGCCAGCAGCTTGGGGAAGGGACGTCTGGGGACTGAAGCTTTCTTT.

V usage is TRBV28 and J usage is TRBJ1-5; 8 nucleotides match TRBD1. Germline CDR1 MDHEN, CDR2 SYDVKM. This CDR3 region has 14 residues. J gave up 2 bases and V 6 bases, and 3 bases lay outside the gene matches. The chain's CDR3 is CASRPGQGNQPQHF. CDR3 bases: TGTGCCAGCAGACCGGGACAGGGCAATCAGCCCCAGCATTTT.

This chain uses TRBV19 with TRBJ2-6; D gene uncertain. This CDR3 comprises 15 residues. Germline V gene lookup returns CDR1 LNHDA and CDR2 SQIVND (reference sequence). Trimming pared 4 bases from V and 0 bases from J, leaving 7 bases between. DNA of the CDR3: TGTGCCAGTAGTAGGGATTTCTCTGGGGCCAACGTCCTGACTTTC. Translation: CASSRDFSGANVLTF.

This clone was seen a single time. The J gene is TRBJ2-3, the V gene TRBV7-3; 7 bases map to TRBD2. With 5 bases clipped from V and 3 bases from J, the junction kept 8 bases outside the gene matches. The CDR3 loop spans 15 amino acids. Germline CDR1 is SGHTA and CDR2 is FQGTGA. CDR3 sequence: CASSPFGGGTDTQYF. The CDR3 region has the DNA TGTGCCAGCAGCCCCTTTGGCGGGGGTACAGATACGCAGTATTTT.

The chain carries TRBV10-1 and TRBJ2-7, with D tentatively TRBD1 or TRBD2 (6 bases each). From germline, CDR1 is WNHNN and CDR2 SYGVQD (reference sequence). The CDR3 has 14 amino acids. Trimming left V 5 bases short and J 7 bases short, with 18 bases between. In DNA, the CDR3 is TGCGCCAGCAGTCGCGGGACACCGTCGGGAGAGCAGTACTTC. Translating gives CASSRGTPSGEQYF.

This clone was counted between two and nine times. The chain has TRBV9 and TRBJ2-2, with 12 bases that match TRBD2. The J segment lost 6 bases and the V segment lost 0 bases, leaving 6 bases of the junction unmatched. The CDR3 spans 17 residues. Germline loops: CDR1 SGDLS, CDR2 YYNGEE. The CDR3 reads CASSVAWGLAGPGELFF. In DNA, the CDR3 is TGTGCCAGCAGCGTAGCTTGGGGACTAGCGGGCCCCGGGGAGCTGTTTTTT.

This chain joins TRBV7-3 and TRBJ2-1; no definite D call. This CDR3 spans 12 amino acids. V shed 5 bases and J shed 5 bases, with 7 bases lying between them. Germline V gene sequence: CDR1 SGHTA, CDR2 FQGTGA. CDR3 loop: CASSPGHNEQFF. CDR3 in DNA: TGTGCCAGCAGCCCCGGGCACAATGAGCAGTTCTTC.

In this sample, this clone is medium-sized. This chain links TRBV28 with TRBJ2-7; 7 bases are a match to TRBD2. The length of the CDR3 is 13 residues. Trimming took 6 bases from V and 5 from J; bases not matched to a gene: 7. Germline CDR1 MDHEN, CDR2 SYDVKM. DNA of the CDR3: TGTGCCAGCAGGGGGGAGGGGTATAACGAGCAGTACTTC. Translating it yields CASRGEGYNEQYF.

The chain employs TRBV7-3 and TRBJ2-1, with 9 positions matching TRBD2. V lost 3 bases, J lost 1 base, and 7 bases stayed unmatched. Germline-derived CDR1 and CDR2 are SGHTA and FQGTGA. This CDR3 spans 17 amino acids. The CDR3 DNA follows: TGTGCCAGCAGCTTGACCCCTAGCGGGATGTCCTACAATGAGCAGTTCTTC. As protein: CASSLTPSGMSYNEQFF.

The J gene is TRBJ2-7, the V gene TRBV1; the table gives TRBD1 as D, unverified against the DNA. TRBV1 corresponds to a pseudogene. This CDR3 contains 17 residues. The CDR3 reads CTSSQDRLDRGSYEQYF. The CDR3 bases are TGCACCAGCAGCCAAGACCGACTGGACAGGGGATCCTACGAGCAGTACTTC.

The chain joins TRBV6-5 to TRBJ1-5, with D possibly TRBD1 on 5 matching bases. CDR3 length: 14 residues. The V end was cut by 4 bases, the J end by 5 bases, with 12 bases between. Germline-derived CDR1 and CDR2 are MNHEY and SVGAGI. CDR3: CASSLTGADQPQHF. The DNA for the CDR3 is TGTGCCAGCAGTTTAACAGGTGCTGATCAGCCCCAGCATTTT.

This clone was seen once. This chain uses TRBV6-1 with TRBJ1-5; D not certain. Germline lookup yields CDR1 MNHNS and CDR2 SASEGT. The V gene lost 6 bases and the J gene lost 1 base, with 7 bases spanning the gap. CDR3 size: 13 residues. CDR3: CASSVNSNQPQHF. The CDR3 DNA reads as TGTGCCAGCAGCGTAAACAGCAATCAGCCCCAGCATTTT.

The chain uses TRBV27 and TRBJ2-5; D remains ambiguous. The CDR3 length is 13 residues. The V gene lost 8 bases and the J gene lost 7 bases, with 17 bases spanning the gap. CDR1 is MNHEY and CDR2 is SMNVEV in the germline V gene (reference sequence). CDR3 DNA: TGTGCCAGCGGAAACGACGCCGGTGGGACCCAGTACTTC. It yields the protein CASGNDAGGTQYF.

The genes are TRBV7-2 and TRBJ1-5, with a weak D call TRBD1 (5 bases). The CDR3 sequence is 12 residues long. Germline CDR1 reads SGHTA; CDR2 reads FQGNSA. Trimming pared 2 bases from V and 8 bases from J, leaving 7 bases between. The chain's CDR3 is CASSLLTEPQHF. CDR3 in DNA: TGTGCCAGCAGCTTACTGACAGAGCCCCAGCATTTT.

In its sample, this clone ranks as large (0.1 to 1%). This chain uses TRBV9 with TRBJ2-1; 9 nucleotides align to TRBD2. CDR1 and CDR2 from the germline V gene are SGDLS and YYNGEE. V lost 4 bases to trimming and J lost 12 bases; unmatched junction nucleotides: 8. This CDR3 region has 13 residues. The CDR3 region is CASSYYSGSRQFF. Written as DNA, the CDR3 is TGTGCCAGCAGCTACTATAGCGGGAGCCGGCAGTTCTTC.

This chain joins TRBV7-2 and TRBJ2-5; D might be TRBD1 (6 bases). V was shortened by 7 bases and J by 2 bases, with 11 bases between the two germline ends. The germline V gene has CDR1 SGHTA and CDR2 FQGNSA. The CDR3 totals 13 residues. The CDR3, as DNA: TGTGCCAGCACCCGGACAGTACAAGAGACCCAGTACTTC. Translated, it gives CASTRTVQETQYF.

V and J are TRBV4-1 and TRBJ2-1; no definite D call. V lost 0 bases and J 5 bases, leaving 17 bases between the germline ends. This CDR3 comprises 17 residues. CDR1 is MGHRA and CDR2 is YSYEKL in the germline V gene. CDR3 nucleotide sequence: TGCGCCAGCAGCCAAGAAGAGTCAGGCCACCTTAACAATGAGCAGTTCTTC. Its protein product is CASSQEESGHLNNEQFF.

CDR3 residues: CASSLRGGDRDPYEQYF. The CDR3 bases are TGCGCCAGCAGCTTGAGGGGGGGAGACAGAGATCCCTACGAGCAGTACTTC. The chain uses TRBV5-1 and TRBJ2-7, with D possibly TRBD2 on 7 matching bases. V was trimmed by 1 base and J by 2 bases, leaving 19 bases between them. Germline CDR1 reads SGHRS; CDR2 reads YFSETQ. This CDR3 region has 17 residues.

There are a few counts of this clone. V gene TRBV4-1 combines with J gene TRBJ2-2, with 12 nucleotides matching TRBD2. The trim removed 1 base at V and 4 bases at J, leaving 4 bases unmatched. Germline V CDR1 and CDR2: MGHRA, YSYEKL. The CDR3 length is 17 residues. Here the CDR3 reads CASSQARLAGVTGELFF. DNA of the CDR3: TGCGCCAGCAGCCAAGCCAGACTAGCGGGGGTCACCGGGGAGCTGTTTTTT.